The following is a TCR beta chain sequence with its context. This specimen comes from a study of blood T cell repertoires in COVID-19. Study background: Some COVID-19 samples were acute and others convalescent; all came from the United States, Italy and Spain.

In the study's own analysis: Nucleated cell counts were estimated from reference gene primer amplification. The protocol was immunoSEQ multiplex PCR, while the TCRdb copy is restricted to in-frame clones and leaves out a portion. Clone size and the V and J calls come from that table; the DNA yielded D and trimming. The sample shows some 160,000 clones, 87% of them seen only once. The sample consisted of peripheral blood. The TCR originated in a woman aged 70-85 years with COVID-19, enrolled during active disease.

The CDR3 DNA reads TGCGCCAGCAGCCAAGATCGAGGGGACAGGGGGCGACGTGGCTACACCTTC. Translation gives CASSQDRGDRGRRGYTF. The gene calls are TRBV4-1 and TRBJ1-2, with TRBD1 matching 12 bases. The J segment lost 7 bases and the V segment lost 0 bases, leaving 9 bases of the junction unmatched. Germline V gene data show CDR1 as MGHRA and CDR2 as YSYEKL. This CDR3 has 17 residues.